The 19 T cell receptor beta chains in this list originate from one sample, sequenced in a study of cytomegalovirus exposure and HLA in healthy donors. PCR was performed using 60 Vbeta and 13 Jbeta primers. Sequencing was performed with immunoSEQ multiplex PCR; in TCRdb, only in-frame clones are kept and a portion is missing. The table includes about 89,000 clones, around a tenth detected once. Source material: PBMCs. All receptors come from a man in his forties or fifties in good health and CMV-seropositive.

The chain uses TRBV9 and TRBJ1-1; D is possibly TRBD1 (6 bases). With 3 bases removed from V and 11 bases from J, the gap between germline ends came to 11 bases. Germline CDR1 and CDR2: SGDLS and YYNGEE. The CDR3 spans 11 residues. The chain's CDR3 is CASSGGGGAFF. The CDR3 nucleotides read TGTGCCAGCAGCGGGGGTGGGGGCGCTTTCTTT.

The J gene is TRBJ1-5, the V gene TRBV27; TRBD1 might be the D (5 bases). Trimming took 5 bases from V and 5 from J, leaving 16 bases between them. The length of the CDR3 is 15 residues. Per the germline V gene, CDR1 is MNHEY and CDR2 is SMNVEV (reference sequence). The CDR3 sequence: CASSNLAGKDQPQHF. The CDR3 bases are TGTGCCAGCAGTAACCTGGCAGGGAAAGATCAGCCCCAGCATTTT.

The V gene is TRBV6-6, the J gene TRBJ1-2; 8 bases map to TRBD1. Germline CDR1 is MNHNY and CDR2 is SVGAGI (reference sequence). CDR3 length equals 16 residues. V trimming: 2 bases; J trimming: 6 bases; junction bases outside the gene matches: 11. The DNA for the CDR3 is TGTGCCAGCAGTTACGGATCAGGGGGCCTCTCGGATGGCTACACCTTC. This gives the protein CASSYGSGGLSDGYTF.

CDR3 loop: CASSQWDRGADTQYF. For the CDR3, the DNA is TGTGCCAGCAGCCAATGGGACAGGGGTGCAGATACGCAGTATTTT. The chain carries TRBV16 and TRBJ2-3; 10 positions agree with TRBD1. The CDR3 sequence is 15 residues long. The trim removed 1 base at V and 4 bases at J, leaving 2 bases unmatched. The germline V gene has CDR1 KGHSY and CDR2 FQNENV.

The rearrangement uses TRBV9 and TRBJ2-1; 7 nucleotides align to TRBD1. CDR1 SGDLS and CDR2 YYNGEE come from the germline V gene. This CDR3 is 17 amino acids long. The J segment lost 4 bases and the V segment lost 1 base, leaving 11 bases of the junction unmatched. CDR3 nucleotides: TGTGCCAGCAGCGTATTGGGAAACCGGGACAGTTACAATGAGCAGTTCTTC. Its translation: CASSVLGNRDSYNEQFF.

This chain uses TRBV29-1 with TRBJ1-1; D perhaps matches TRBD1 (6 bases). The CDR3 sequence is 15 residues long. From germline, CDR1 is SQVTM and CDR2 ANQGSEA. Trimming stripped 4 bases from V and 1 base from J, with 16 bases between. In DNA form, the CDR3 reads TGCAGCGTTGTAGGAACAGGGTCAGAGAACACTGAAGCTTTCTTT. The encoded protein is CSVVGTGSENTEAFF.

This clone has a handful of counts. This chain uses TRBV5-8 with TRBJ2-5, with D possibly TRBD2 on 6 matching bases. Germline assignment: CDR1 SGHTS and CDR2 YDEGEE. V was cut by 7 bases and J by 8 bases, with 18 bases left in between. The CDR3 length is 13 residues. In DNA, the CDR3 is TGTGCCAGCCCCCGCTCCCCGGGGGACACCCAGTACTTC. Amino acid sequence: CASPRSPGDTQYF.

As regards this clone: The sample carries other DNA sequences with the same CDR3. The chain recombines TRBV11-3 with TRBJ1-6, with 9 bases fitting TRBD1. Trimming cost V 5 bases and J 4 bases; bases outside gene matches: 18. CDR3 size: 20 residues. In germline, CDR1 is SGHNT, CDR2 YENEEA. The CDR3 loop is CASSPSGTGWGARYNSPLHF. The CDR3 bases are TGTGCCAGCAGCCCAAGCGGGACAGGGTGGGGGGCCCGATATAATTCACCCCTCCACTTT.

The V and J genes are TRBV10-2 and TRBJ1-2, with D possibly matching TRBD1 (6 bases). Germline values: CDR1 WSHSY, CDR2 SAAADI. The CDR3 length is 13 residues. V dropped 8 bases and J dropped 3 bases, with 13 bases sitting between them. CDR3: CASLNRDDYGYTF. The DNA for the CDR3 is TGCGCCAGCCTTAACAGGGATGACTATGGCTACACCTTC.

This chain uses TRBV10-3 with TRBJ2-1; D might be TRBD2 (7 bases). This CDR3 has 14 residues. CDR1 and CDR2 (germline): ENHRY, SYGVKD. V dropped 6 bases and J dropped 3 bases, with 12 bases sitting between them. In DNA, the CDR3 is TGTGCCATCAGGAGGGGGGGTAACTACAATGAGCAGTTCTTC. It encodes CAIRRGGNYNEQFF.

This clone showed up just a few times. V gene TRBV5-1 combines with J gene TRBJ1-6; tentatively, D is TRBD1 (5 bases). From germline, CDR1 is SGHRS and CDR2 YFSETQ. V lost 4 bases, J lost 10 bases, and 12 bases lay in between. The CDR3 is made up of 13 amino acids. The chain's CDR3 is CASSNDRGSPLHF. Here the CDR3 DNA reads TGCGCCAGCAGCAACGACAGAGGCTCACCCCTCCACTTT. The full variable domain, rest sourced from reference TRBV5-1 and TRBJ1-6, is KAGVTQTPRYLIKTRGQQVTLSCSPISGHRSVSWYQQTPGQGLQFLFEYFSETQRNKGNFPGRFSGRQFSNSRSEMNVSTLELGDSALYLCASSNDRGSPLHFGNGTRLTVT.

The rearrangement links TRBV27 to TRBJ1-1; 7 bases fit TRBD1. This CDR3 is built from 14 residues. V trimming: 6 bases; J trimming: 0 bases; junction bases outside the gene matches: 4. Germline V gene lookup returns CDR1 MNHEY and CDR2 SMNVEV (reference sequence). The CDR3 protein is CASRIQGLNTEAFF. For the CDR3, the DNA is TGTGCCAGCAGAATACAGGGGTTGAACACTGAAGCTTTCTTT.

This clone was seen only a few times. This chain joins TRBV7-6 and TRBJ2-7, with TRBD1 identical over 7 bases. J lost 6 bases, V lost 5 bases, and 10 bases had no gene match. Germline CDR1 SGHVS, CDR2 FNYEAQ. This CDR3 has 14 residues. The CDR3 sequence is CASSPPGQAREQYF. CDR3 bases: TGTGCCAGCAGCCCCCCCGGACAGGCGCGCGAGCAGTACTTC.

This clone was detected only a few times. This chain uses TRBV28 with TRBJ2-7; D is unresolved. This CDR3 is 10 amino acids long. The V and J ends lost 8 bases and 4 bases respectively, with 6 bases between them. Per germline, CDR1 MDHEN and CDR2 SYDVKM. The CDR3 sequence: CASGQYEQYF. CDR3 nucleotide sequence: TGTGCCAGCGGGCAATACGAGCAGTACTTC.

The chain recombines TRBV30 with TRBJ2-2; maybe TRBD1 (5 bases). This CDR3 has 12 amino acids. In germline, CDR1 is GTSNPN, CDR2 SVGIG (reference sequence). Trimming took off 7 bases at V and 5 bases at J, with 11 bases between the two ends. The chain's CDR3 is CAFLRQTGELFF. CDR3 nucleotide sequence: TGTGCCTTCCTCAGACAGACCGGGGAGCTGTTTTTT.

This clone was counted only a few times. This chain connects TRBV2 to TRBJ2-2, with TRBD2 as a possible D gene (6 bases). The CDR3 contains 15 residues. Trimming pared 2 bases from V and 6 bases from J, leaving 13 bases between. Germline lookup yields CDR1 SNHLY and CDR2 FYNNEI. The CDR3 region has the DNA TGTGCCAGCAGTGAACATACGGGACTTTCCGGGGAGCTGTTTTTT. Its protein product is CASSEHTGLSGELFF.

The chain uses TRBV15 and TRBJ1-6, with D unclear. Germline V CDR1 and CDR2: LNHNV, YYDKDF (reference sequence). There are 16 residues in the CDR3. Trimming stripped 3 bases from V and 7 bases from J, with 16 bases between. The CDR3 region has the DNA TGTGCCACCAGCAGGGAATCGGAACAGCTAAATTCACCCCTCCACTTT. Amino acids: CATSRESEQLNSPLHF. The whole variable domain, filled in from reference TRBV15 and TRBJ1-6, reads DAMVIQNPRYQVTQFGKPVTLSCSQTLNHNVMYWYQQKSSQAPKLLFHYYDKDFNNEADTPDNFQSRRPNTSFCFLDIRSPGLGDTAMYLCATSRESEQLNSPLHFGNGTRLTVT.

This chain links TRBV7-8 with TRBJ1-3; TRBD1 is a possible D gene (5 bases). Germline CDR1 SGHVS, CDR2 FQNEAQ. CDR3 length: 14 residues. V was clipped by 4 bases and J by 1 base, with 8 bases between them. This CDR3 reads CASSSGGSGNTIYF. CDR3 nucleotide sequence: TGTGCCAGCAGCTCGGGGGGGTCTGGAAACACCATATATTTT.

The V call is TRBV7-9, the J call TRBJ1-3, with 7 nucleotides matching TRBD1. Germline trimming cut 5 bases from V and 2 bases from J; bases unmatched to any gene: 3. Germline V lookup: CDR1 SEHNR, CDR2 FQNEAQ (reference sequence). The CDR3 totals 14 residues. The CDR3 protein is CASSKTGAGNTIYF. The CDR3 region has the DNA TGTGCCAGCAGCAAAACAGGGGCTGGAAACACCATATATTTT.